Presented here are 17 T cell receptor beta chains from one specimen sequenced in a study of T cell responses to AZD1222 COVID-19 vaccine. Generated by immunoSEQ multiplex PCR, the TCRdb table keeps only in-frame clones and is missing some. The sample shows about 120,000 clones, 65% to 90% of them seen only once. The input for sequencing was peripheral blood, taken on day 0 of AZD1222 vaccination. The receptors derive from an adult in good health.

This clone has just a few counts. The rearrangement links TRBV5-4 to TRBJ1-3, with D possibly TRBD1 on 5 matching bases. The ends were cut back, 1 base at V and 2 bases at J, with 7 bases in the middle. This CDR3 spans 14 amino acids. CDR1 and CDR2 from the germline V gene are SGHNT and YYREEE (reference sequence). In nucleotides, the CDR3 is TGTGCCAGCAGCTTGAAGGGGCCTGGAAACACCATATATTTT. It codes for CASSLKGPGNTIYF.

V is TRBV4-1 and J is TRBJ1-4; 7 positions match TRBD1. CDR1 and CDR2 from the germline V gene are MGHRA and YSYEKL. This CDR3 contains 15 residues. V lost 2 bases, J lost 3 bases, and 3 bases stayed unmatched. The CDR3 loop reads CASSQSGTANEKLFF. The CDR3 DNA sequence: TGCGCCAGCAGCCAATCCGGGACAGCTAATGAAAAACTGTTTTTT.

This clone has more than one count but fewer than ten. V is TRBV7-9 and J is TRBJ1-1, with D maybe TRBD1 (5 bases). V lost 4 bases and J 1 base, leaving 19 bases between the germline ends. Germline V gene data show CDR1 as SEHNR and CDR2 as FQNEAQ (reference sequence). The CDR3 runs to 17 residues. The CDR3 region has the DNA TGTGCCAGCAGCTCCGCAGGGTACGGGAATAAGAACACTGAAGCTTTCTTT. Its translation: CASSSAGYGNKNTEAFF. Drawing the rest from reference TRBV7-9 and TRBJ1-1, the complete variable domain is DTGVSQNPRHKITKRGQNVTFRCDPISEHNRLYWYRQTLGQGPEFLTYFQNEAQLEKSRLLSDRFSAERPKGSFSTLEIQRTEQGDSAMYLCASSSAGYGNKNTEAFFGQGTRLTVV.

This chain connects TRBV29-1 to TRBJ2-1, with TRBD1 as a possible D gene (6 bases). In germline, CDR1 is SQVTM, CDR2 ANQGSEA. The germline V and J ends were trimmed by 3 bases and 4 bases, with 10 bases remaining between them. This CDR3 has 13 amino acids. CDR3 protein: CSVDRQVYNEQFF. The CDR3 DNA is TGCAGCGTTGACCGACAGGTGTACAATGAGCAGTTCTTC.

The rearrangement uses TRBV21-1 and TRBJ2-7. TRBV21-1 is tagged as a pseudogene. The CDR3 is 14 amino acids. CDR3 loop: CASSRDFRGLEQYF. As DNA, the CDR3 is TGTGCCAGCAGCAGAGACTTCCGGGGGCTCGAGCAGTACTTC.

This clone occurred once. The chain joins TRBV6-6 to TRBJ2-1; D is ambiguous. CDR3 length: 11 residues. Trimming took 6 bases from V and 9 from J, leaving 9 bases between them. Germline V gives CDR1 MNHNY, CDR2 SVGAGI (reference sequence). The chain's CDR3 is CASSRQGEQFF. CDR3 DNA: TGTGCCAGCAGCCGCCAAGGTGAGCAGTTCTTC.

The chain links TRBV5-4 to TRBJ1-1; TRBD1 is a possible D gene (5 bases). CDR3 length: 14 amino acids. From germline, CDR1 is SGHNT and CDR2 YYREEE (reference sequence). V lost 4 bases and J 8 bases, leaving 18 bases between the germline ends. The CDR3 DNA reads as TGTGCCAGCAGCCCAGATCAGGGTGCAAGGGAAGCTTTCTTT. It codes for CASSPDQGAREAFF.

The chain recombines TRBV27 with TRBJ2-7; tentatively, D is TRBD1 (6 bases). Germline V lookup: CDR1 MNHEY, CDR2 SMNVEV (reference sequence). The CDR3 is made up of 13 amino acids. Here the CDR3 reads CASSGTNIYEQYF. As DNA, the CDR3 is TGTGCTTCGTCCGGGACAAACATCTACGAGCAGTACTTC.

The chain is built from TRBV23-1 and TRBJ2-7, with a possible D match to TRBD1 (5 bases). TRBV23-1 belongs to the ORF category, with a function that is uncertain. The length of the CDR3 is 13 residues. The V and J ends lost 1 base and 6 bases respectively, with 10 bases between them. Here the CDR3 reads CASSQFDSIEQYF. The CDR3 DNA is TGCGCCAGCAGTCAATTCGACAGTATCGAGCAGTACTTC.

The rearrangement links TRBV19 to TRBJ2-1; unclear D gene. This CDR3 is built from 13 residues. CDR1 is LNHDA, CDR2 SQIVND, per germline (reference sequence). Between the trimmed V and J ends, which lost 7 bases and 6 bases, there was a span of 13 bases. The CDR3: CASNQKGSNEQFF. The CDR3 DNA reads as TGTGCCAGTAACCAGAAGGGTTCCAATGAGCAGTTCTTC.

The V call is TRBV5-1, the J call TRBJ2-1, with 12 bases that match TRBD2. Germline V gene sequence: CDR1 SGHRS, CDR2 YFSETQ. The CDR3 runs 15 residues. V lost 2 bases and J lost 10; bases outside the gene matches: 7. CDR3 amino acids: CASSFHLAGGWEQFF. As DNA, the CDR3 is TGCGCCAGCAGCTTTCATCTAGCGGGAGGGTGGGAGCAGTTCTTC.

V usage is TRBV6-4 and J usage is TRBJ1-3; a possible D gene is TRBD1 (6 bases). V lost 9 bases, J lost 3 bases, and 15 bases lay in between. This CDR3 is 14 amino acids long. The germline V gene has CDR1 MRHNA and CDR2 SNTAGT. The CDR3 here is CARRLNRDGNTIYF. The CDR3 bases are TGTGCCAGGAGGCTAAACAGGGATGGAAACACCATATATTTT.

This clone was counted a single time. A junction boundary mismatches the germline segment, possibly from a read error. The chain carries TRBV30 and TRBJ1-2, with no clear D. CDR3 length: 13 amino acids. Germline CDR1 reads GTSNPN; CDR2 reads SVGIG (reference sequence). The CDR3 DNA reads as TGTGCCTGGAGTGTAAACCCCGGCCAGGAGGAAAACTTC. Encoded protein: CAWSVNPGQEENF.

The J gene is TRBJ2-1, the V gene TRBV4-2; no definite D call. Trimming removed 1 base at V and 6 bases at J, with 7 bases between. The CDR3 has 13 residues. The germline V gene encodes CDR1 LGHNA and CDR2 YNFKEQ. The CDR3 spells CASSQGWSNEQFF. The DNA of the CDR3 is TGTGCCAGCAGCCAAGGGTGGAGCAATGAGCAGTTCTTC.

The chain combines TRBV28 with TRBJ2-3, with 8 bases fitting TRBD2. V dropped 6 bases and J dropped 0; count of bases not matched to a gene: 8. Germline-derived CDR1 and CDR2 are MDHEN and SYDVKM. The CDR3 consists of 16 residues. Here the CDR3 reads CASRSTAGVSTDTQYF. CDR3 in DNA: TGTGCCAGCAGATCCACAGCGGGGGTCAGCACAGATACGCAGTATTTT.

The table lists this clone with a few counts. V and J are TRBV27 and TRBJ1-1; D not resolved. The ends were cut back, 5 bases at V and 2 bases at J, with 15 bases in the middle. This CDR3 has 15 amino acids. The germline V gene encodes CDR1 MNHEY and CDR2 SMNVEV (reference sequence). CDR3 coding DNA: TGTGCCAGCAGTCTCCAGGTGTACGGAAACACTGAAGCTTTCTTT. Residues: CASSLQVYGNTEAFF.

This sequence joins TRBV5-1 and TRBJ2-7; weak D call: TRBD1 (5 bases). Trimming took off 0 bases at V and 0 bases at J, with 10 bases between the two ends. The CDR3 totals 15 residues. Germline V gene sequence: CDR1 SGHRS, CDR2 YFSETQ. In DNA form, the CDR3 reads TGCGCCAGCAGCTTGGATCCAGGGCTCTCCTACGAGCAGTACTTC. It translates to CASSLDPGLSYEQYF.